What follows are 26 T cell receptor beta chains derived from one specimen sequenced in a study of PD-1 blockade in classical Hodgkin lymphoma. After autologous stem cell transplantation all patients relapsed, and prior brentuximab vedotin exposure differed between cohorts. Sequenced by immunoSEQ multiplex PCR; TCRdb stores in-frame clones only, minus some. Among some 11,000 clones listed, 60% to 80% were seen once. Source: peripheral blood mononuclear cells (PBMCs), taken before the second cycle of nivolumab. The receptor source for this set is a human donor with classical Hodgkin lymphoma.

The chain carries TRBV25-1 and TRBJ1-5; D not resolved. V dropped 0 bases and J dropped 2 bases, with 5 bases sitting between them. There are 14 residues in the CDR3. Germline V gives CDR1 MGHDK, CDR2 SYGVNS. The CDR3 is CASSEYGGNQPQHF. CDR3 bases: TGTGCCAGCAGTGAATACGGCGGCAATCAGCCCCAGCATTTT.

The chain links TRBV21-1 to TRBJ1-3. TRBV21-1 has pseudogene status. The CDR3 spans 17 residues. The CDR3: CASSKDLDPIRGNTIYF. The CDR3 bases are TGTGCCAGCAGCAAAGATTTGGATCCTATTCGTGGAAACACCATATATTTT.

The chain links TRBV7-9 to TRBJ2-5; D remains ambiguous. The CDR3 length is 12 residues. V lost 3 bases to trimming and J lost 4 bases, with 6 bases between them. Germline-derived CDR1 and CDR2 are SEHNR and FQNEAQ (reference sequence). CDR3 residues: CASSLLVETQYF. The DNA for the CDR3 is TGTGCCAGCAGCTTGTTAGTAGAGACCCAGTACTTC. Supplemented by reference TRBV7-9 and TRBJ2-5, the full variable domain reads DTGVSQNPRHKITKRGQNVTFRCDPISEHNRLYWYRQTLGQGPEFLTYFQNEAQLEKSRLLSDRFSAERPKGSFSTLEIQRTEQGDSAMYLCASSLLVETQYFGPGTRLLVL.

The J gene is TRBJ2-6, the V gene TRBV29-1; 10 bases fit TRBD1. The CDR3 has 16 amino acids. Trimming removed 5 bases from V and 0 bases from J; junction bases left unmatched: 4. The germline V gene encodes CDR1 SQVTM and CDR2 ANQGSEA. Written as DNA, the CDR3 is TGCAGCGTTAAGGACAGGGGGGTCTCTGGGGCCAACGTCCTGACTTTC. It specifies CSVKDRGVSGANVLTF.

This rearrangement joins TRBV7-8 to TRBJ2-4; D unresolved. CDR1 and CDR2 (germline): SGHVS, FQNEAQ. V lost 1 base, J lost 3 bases, and 13 bases lay in between. The CDR3 length is 16 residues. The CDR3 loop is CASSLVLDPNKNIQYF. CDR3 DNA: TGTGCCAGCAGCTTAGTGCTAGATCCCAACAAAAACATTCAGTACTTC.

The chain joins TRBV5-1 to TRBJ2-5, with 7 bases matching TRBD1. The V gene end was trimmed by 0 bases and the J gene end by 4 bases; junction bases not matched to a gene: 6. This CDR3 has 15 residues. Germline loops: CDR1 SGHRS, CDR2 YFSETQ. Here the CDR3 DNA reads TGCGCCAGCAGCTTGGGGCAGGGGGAAAGAGAGACCCAGTACTTC. Encoded protein: CASSLGQGERETQYF.

The sample holds a few counts of this clone. This sequence joins TRBV4-2 and TRBJ2-1; 8 bases map to TRBD1. CDR1 is LGHNA, CDR2 YNFKEQ, per germline. Trimming cost V 5 bases and J 1 base; bases outside gene matches: 13. The CDR3 has 18 residues. Here the CDR3 reads CASSLVFGTGGSYNEQFF. The CDR3 DNA reads as TGTGCCAGCAGCTTAGTTTTCGGGACAGGAGGTTCCTACAATGAGCAGTTCTTC.

This clone was seen a few times. V is TRBV4-1 and J is TRBJ2-3; TRBD1 might be the D (6 bases). The V and J ends lost 3 bases and 4 bases respectively, with 11 bases between them. CDR3 length: 14 amino acids. From germline, CDR1 is MGHRA and CDR2 YSYEKL. The CDR3 nucleotides read TGCGCCAGCAGCCAGGGGGCAGAAGCAGATACGCAGTATTTT. Its protein is CASSQGAEADTQYF.

This clone was counted a few times. The chain uses TRBV27 and TRBJ1-2, with D uncertain. Germline lookup yields CDR1 MNHEY and CDR2 SMNVEV (reference sequence). The V gene lost 6 bases and the J gene lost 2 bases, with 10 bases spanning the gap. CDR3 length: 13 amino acids. The CDR3 loop is CASSFMQNYGYTF. DNA for the CDR3: TGTGCCAGCAGCTTCATGCAAAACTATGGCTACACCTTC.

This clone was recorded a few times. The chain has TRBV30 and TRBJ1-2, with D uncertain. The V end lost 5 bases, the J end lost 4 bases, and 17 bases lay between the germline ends. CDR3 length: 14 amino acids. Germline V gene sequence: CDR1 GTSNPN, CDR2 SVGIG (reference sequence). CDR3 DNA: TGTGCCTGGCTCCCGCGGGGTTGGGGCTATGGCTACACCTTC. It yields the protein CAWLPRGWGYGYTF. The full variable domain, its missing parts supplied by reference TRBV30 and TRBJ1-2, is SQTIHQWPATLVQPVGSPLSLECTVEGTSNPNLYWYRQAAGRGLQLLFYSVGIGQISSEVPQNLSASRPQDRQFILSSKKLLLSDSGFYLCAWLPRGWGYGYTFGSGTRLTVV.

The chain joins TRBV19 to TRBJ1-5; tentative D call: TRBD1 (6 bases). The V gene lost 3 bases and the J gene lost 6 bases, with 9 bases spanning the gap. The germline gives CDR1 LNHDA, CDR2 SQIVND (reference sequence). The CDR3 is made up of 13 amino acids. The CDR3 DNA reads TGTGCCAGTAGTATCGGGGGGCGTCAGCCCCAGCATTTT. Its protein is CASSIGGRQPQHF.

V and J are TRBV29-1 and TRBJ1-2; possibly TRBD1 for D (5 bases). Looked up from germline, CDR1 is SQVTM and CDR2 is ANQGSEA. Deletions cut 6 bases from V and 0 bases from J, with 11 bases between. The CDR3 extends over 13 amino acids. Written as DNA, the CDR3 is TGCAGCGTCTCCCAGGGTTCTAACTATGGCTACACCTTC. It codes for CSVSQGSNYGYTF.

This clone occurred a few times. A far larger clone is just one base off, so this is likely a read error. The same CDR3 arises from other DNA sequences in this sample as well. V is TRBV7-7 and J is TRBJ2-7, with D possibly TRBD2 on 5 matching bases. Germline CDR1 is SSHAT and CDR2 is FNYEAQ (reference sequence). CDR3 length: 14 amino acids. The CDR3 is CASSLYGEPYEQYF. CDR3 bases: TGTGCTAGCAGCTTATACGGGGAGCCGTACGAGCAGTACTTC.

This clone was seen once. The J gene is TRBJ1-6, the V gene TRBV4-2; TRBD1 matches 8 bases. The ends lost 4 bases at V and 6 bases at J; junction bases unmatched: 5. The CDR3 runs 15 residues. The germline V gene encodes CDR1 LGHNA and CDR2 YNFKEQ. In DNA, the CDR3 is TGTGCCAGCAGCCTACCGGACAGGGTTAATTCACCCCTCCACTTT. Translation gives CASSLPDRVNSPLHF.

This chain links TRBV7-9 with TRBJ1-6; 9 nucleotides agree with TRBD1. This CDR3 has 15 amino acids. Unmatched junction bases numbered 1, after V lost 1 base and J lost 6 bases. Germline V CDR1 and CDR2: SEHNR, FQNEAQ (reference sequence). CDR3 amino acids: CASSLGDRANSPLHF. The CDR3 DNA reads TGTGCCAGCAGCTTAGGGGACAGGGCTAATTCACCCCTCCACTTT.

V gene TRBV7-3 combines with J gene TRBJ1-1, with D perhaps TRBD1 (6 bases). Trimming took 2 bases from V and 0 from J, leaving 7 bases between them. CDR1 is SGHTA and CDR2 is FQGTGA in the germline V gene. CDR3 length: 14 residues. The CDR3 region is CASSLSGVNTEAFF. The CDR3 nucleotides read TGTGCCAGCAGCTTATCAGGGGTGAACACTGAAGCTTTCTTT.

The chain uses TRBV19 and TRBJ1-1; D is undetermined. This CDR3 region has 13 residues. Looked up from germline, CDR1 is LNHDA and CDR2 is SQIVND (reference sequence). Trimming took off 3 bases at V and 7 bases at J, with 12 bases between the two ends. The CDR3 sequence is CASSMGWGGEAFF. The CDR3 DNA follows: TGTGCCAGTAGTATGGGATGGGGTGGTGAAGCTTTCTTT.

This clone occurred once. The rearrangement links TRBV23-1 to TRBJ1-5; D not resolved. TRBV23-1 is designated an ORF whose function remains uncertain. CDR3 length: 16 amino acids. Trimming removed 0 bases at V and 5 bases at J, with 14 bases between. The CDR3 bases are TGCGCCAGCAGTCAATCGTACACACTATACGATCAGCCCCAGCATTTT. Amino acids: CASSQSYTLYDQPQHF.

The gene calls are TRBV6-5 and TRBJ1-5; 9 nucleotides match TRBD1. The CDR3 covers 15 residues. Germline V gene data show CDR1 as MNHEY and CDR2 as SVGAGI. Germline trimming cut 4 bases from V and 7 bases from J; bases unmatched to any gene: 8. The CDR3 nucleotides are TGTGCCAGCAGTTCCCGGGACAGGGATGGGCAGCCCCAGCATTTT. This translates into CASSSRDRDGQPQHF.

CDR3 DNA: TGTGCCAGCAGCTTGAGACCGACAGGGTCCTATGGCTACACCTTC. Translating it yields CASSLRPTGSYGYTF. The chain couples TRBV5-8 to TRBJ1-2; 7 nucleotides agree with TRBD1. In germline, CDR1 is SGHTS, CDR2 YDEGEE. Unmatched junction bases numbered 7, after V lost 1 base and J lost 4 bases. This CDR3 is built from 15 residues.

This chain connects TRBV7-3 to TRBJ2-4; weak D call: TRBD2 (5 bases). This CDR3 is built from 13 residues. V was clipped by 5 bases and J by 15 bases, with 20 bases between them. Germline V gene lookup returns CDR1 SGHTA and CDR2 FQGTGA. The DNA for the CDR3 is TGTGCCAGCAGCCTACTTACTAGTAGCGCGCGGTACTTC. Protein product: CASSLLTSSARYF.

This chain connects TRBV5-1 to TRBJ2-7; a possible D gene is TRBD1 (6 bases). CDR1 is SGHRS, CDR2 YFSETQ, per germline. Trimming shortened V by 4 bases and J by 3 bases, and 17 bases separated the two germline ends. CDR3 length equals 15 residues. The CDR3 DNA follows: TGCGCCAGCAGCCTAGGGGGACGGAGGAACTACGAGCAGTACTTC. It specifies CASSLGGRRNYEQYF.

The chain couples TRBV15 to TRBJ1-4, with TRBD1 matching 8 bases. The CDR3 totals 18 residues. Trimming removed 0 bases from V and 8 bases from J; junction bases left unmatched: 14. Germline lookup yields CDR1 LNHNV and CDR2 YYDKDF (reference sequence). The CDR3 coding sequence is TGTGCCACCAGCAGAGATTTGAGCCAGGGGGCTGCTCGAGAAAAACTGTTTTTT. Translation gives CATSRDLSQGAAREKLFF. The whole variable domain, remainder taken from reference TRBV15 and TRBJ1-4, is DAMVIQNPRYQVTQFGKPVTLSCSQTLNHNVMYWYQQKSSQAPKLLFHYYDKDFNNEADTPDNFQSRRPNTSFCFLDIRSPGLGDTAMYLCATSRDLSQGAAREKLFFGSGTQLSVL.

The chain employs TRBV5-4 and TRBJ2-2; D possibly matches TRBD1 or TRBD2 (5 bases each). The germline CDR1 and CDR2 sequences are SGHNT and YYREEE (reference sequence). CDR3 length equals 16 residues. Trimming took off 0 bases at V and 0 bases at J, with 9 bases between the two ends. Written as DNA, the CDR3 is TGTGCCAGCAGCTTGGGAGGGGCTGCGAACACCGGGGAGCTGTTTTTT. Amino acid sequence: CASSLGGAANTGELFF. The entire variable domain, with the rest obtained from reference TRBV5-4 and TRBJ2-2, is as follows: ETGVTQSPTHLIKTRGQQVTLRCSSQSGHNTVSWYQQALGQGPQFIFQYYREEENGRGNFPPRFSGLQFPNYSSELNVNALELDDSALYLCASSLGGAANTGELFFGEGSRLTVL.

This sequence joins TRBV10-2 and TRBJ1-2; 8 bases agree with TRBD1. From germline, CDR1 is WSHSY and CDR2 SAAADI. CDR3 length: 14 amino acids. Trimming at V came to 6 bases and at J to 5 bases, leaving 8 bases not matched to a gene. The CDR3 DNA sequence: TGCGCCAGCAGCGAGACAGGGGACTTTTATGGCTACACCTTC. Encoded protein: CASSETGDFYGYTF.

The J gene is TRBJ2-1, the V gene TRBV28, with 7 bases aligning to TRBD2. The CDR3 loop spans 16 amino acids. With 4 bases clipped from V and 6 bases from J, the junction kept 12 bases outside the gene matches. Looked up from germline, CDR1 is MDHEN and CDR2 is SYDVKM. CDR3 in amino acids: CASSSTVQRDSNEQFF. CDR3 in DNA: TGTGCCAGCAGTTCTACAGTCCAGCGGGACTCCAATGAGCAGTTCTTC.